The 20 T cell receptor beta chains presented below share a single source sample, sequenced in a study of human T cells and chemical hapten exposure. Time point here: healthy volunteer bleed at 2 weeks. From whole blood left unfractionated, total RNA was extracted. TCRdb recomputed calls from the RACE reads with MiXCR, one row per CDR3 protein. In the table there are some 45,000 distinct CDR3 sequences, approximately 4.8% of which are singletons. Material for sequencing was whole blood. These receptors all stem from a human donor in good health. Some clones in this sample may be carry-over from other donors' samples.

This clonotype came up many times. The genes are TRBV7-8 and TRBJ2-3; possible D gene TRBD2, 6 bases. V lost 4 bases to trimming and J lost 2 bases, with 13 bases between them. This CDR3 spans 15 amino acids. Germline lookup yields CDR1 SGHVS and CDR2 FQNEAQ. In DNA form, the CDR3 reads TGTGCCAGCAGCTCCTACAGCGGGCACACAGATACGCAGTATTTT. It specifies CASSSYSGHTDTQYF.

This clonotype occurred many times. V usage is TRBV27 and J usage is TRBJ2-7, with a tentative D call TRBD1 (6 bases). V gave up 3 bases and J gave up 3 bases, with 9 bases separating them. Germline CDR1 is MNHEY and CDR2 is SMNVEV (reference sequence). The CDR3 runs 13 residues. CDR3 loop: CASSFKQGYEQYF. As DNA, the CDR3 is TGTGCCAGCAGTTTCAAACAGGGCTACGAGCAGTACTTC.

This clonotype was observed at least ten times. The rearrangement uses TRBV28 and TRBJ1-2; no firm D call. CDR1 is MDHEN, CDR2 SYDVKM, per germline. This CDR3 is 13 amino acids long. Trimming took off 4 bases at V and 8 bases at J, with 14 bases between the two ends. CDR3 residues: CASSSNPSEGYTF. The CDR3 nucleotides read TGTGCCAGCAGTTCCAACCCATCGGAGGGCTACACCTTC.

Many counts were recorded for this clonotype. The chain combines TRBV29-1 with TRBJ1-3, with 10 nucleotides matching TRBD1. Germline lookup yields CDR1 SQVTM and CDR2 ANQGSEA. The V and J ends lost 7 bases and 3 bases, in that order; junction bases with no gene match: 6. The CDR3 totals 14 residues. The CDR3 region is CSAGDRGFGNTIYF. CDR3 nucleotides: TGCAGCGCCGGGGACAGGGGTTTTGGAAACACCATATATTTT. Full variable domain (remainder filled in from reference TRBV29-1 and TRBJ1-3): SAVISQKPSRDICQRGTSLTIQCQVDSQVTMMFWYRQQPGQSLTLIATANQGSEATYESGFVIDKFPISRPNLTFSTLTVSNMSPEDSSIYLCSAGDRGFGNTIYFGEGSWLTVV.

This rearrangement joins TRBV6-5 to TRBJ2-3; TRBD2 aligns across 16 bases. The germline gives CDR1 MNHEY, CDR2 SVGAGI. CDR3 length equals 19 residues. Trimming cost V 7 bases and J 2 bases; bases outside gene matches: 12. CDR3 sequence (DNA): TGTGCCAGCATCCCTGGAGGGGGACTAGCGGGAGGGCCCACAGATACGCAGTATTTT. Translating it yields CASIPGGGLAGGPTDTQYF.

This clonotype was picked up many times. The CDR3, as DNA: TGCGCCAGCAGCTTGGGAGCGGGAGACGATGAGCAGTTCTTC. This gives the protein CASSLGAGDDEQFF. V and J are TRBV5-1 and TRBJ2-1; 8 bases align to TRBD2. With 0 bases clipped from V and 8 bases from J, the junction kept 4 bases outside the gene matches. CDR3 length equals 14 residues. Germline assignment: CDR1 SGHRS and CDR2 YFSETQ.

The sample holds many counts of this clonotype. The J gene is TRBJ1-4, the V gene TRBV28; D might be TRBD1 (6 bases). The germline V gene has CDR1 MDHEN and CDR2 SYDVKM. There are 13 residues in the CDR3. Trimming pared 9 bases from V and 2 bases from J, leaving 10 bases between. The DNA for the CDR3 is TGTGCCAGTCGAGGGGGGACTAATGAAAAACTGTTTTTT. Residues: CASRGGTNEKLFF.

This clonotype was counted ten times or more. The chain joins TRBV9 to TRBJ1-2, with a possible D match to TRBD1 (5 bases). Germline assignment: CDR1 SGDLS and CDR2 YYNGEE. The CDR3 length is 14 residues. With 3 bases removed from V and 3 bases from J, the gap between germline ends came to 12 bases. The chain's CDR3 is CASSARRADYGYTF. The CDR3 coding sequence is TGTGCCAGCAGCGCCCGCAGGGCGGACTATGGCTACACCTTC.

CDR3 DNA: TGTGCCAGCAGCTTAACCGGGACAGGGGGCACCGGGGAGCTGTTTTTT. This sequence encodes CASSLTGTGGTGELFF. The chain couples TRBV7-3 to TRBJ2-2; TRBD1 matches 11 bases. The CDR3 is made up of 16 amino acids. Per the germline V gene, CDR1 is SGHTA and CDR2 is FQGTGA. V shed 0 bases, J shed 4 bases, and the junction held 1 base outside the gene matches.

This clonotype came up a few times. This chain connects TRBV20-1 to TRBJ2-7; D unclear. There are 13 residues in the CDR3. Trimming left V 7 bases short and J 3 bases short, with 16 bases between. Germline CDR1 DFQATT, CDR2 SNEGSKA (reference sequence). This chain's CDR3 is CSEKTWQFYEQYF. Written as DNA, the CDR3 is TGCAGTGAAAAGACGTGGCAATTCTACGAGCAGTACTTC.

This clonotype was counted only a few times. This chain joins TRBV28 and TRBJ1-2; no clear D gene. The CDR3 runs 12 residues. The V and J ends lost 0 bases and 4 bases respectively, with 3 bases between them. Per the germline V gene, CDR1 is MDHEN and CDR2 is SYDVKM. As DNA, the CDR3 is TGTGCCAGCAGTTTATGGGGCTATGGCTACACCTTC. It codes for CASSLWGYGYTF.

This clonotype was seen repeatedly, ten times or more. The V gene is TRBV7-8, the J gene TRBJ2-1; TRBD2 aligns across 11 bases. With 1 base clipped from V and 8 bases from J, the junction kept 10 bases outside the gene matches. The germline V gene has CDR1 SGHVS and CDR2 FQNEAQ. This CDR3 is 17 amino acids long. The DNA for the CDR3 is TGTGCCAGCAGCTTAGGCGACACTAGCGGGAGTATCTATGAGCAGTTCTTC. This gives the protein CASSLGDTSGSIYEQFF.

This clonotype was observed at least ten times. The chain carries TRBV6-5 and TRBJ2-5; maybe TRBD1 (6 bases). The V and J ends lost 10 bases and 1 base respectively, with 10 bases between them. Germline V gene data show CDR1 as MNHEY and CDR2 as SVGAGI. This CDR3 has 12 residues. The CDR3 is CATEQGQETQYF. The CDR3 nucleotides read TGTGCCACCGAACAGGGCCAAGAGACCCAGTACTTC.

A few counts support this clonotype. J is TRBJ1-1 and V is TRBV4-1; D unclear. This CDR3 has 16 residues. Deletions cut 2 bases from V and 3 bases from J, with 16 bases between. Germline-derived CDR1 and CDR2 are MGHRA and YSYEKL. CDR3 protein: CASSQPASKRYTEAFF. The CDR3 DNA reads as TGCGCCAGCAGCCAACCAGCTTCAAAACGCTACACTGAAGCTTTCTTT.

This clonotype showed up many times. V and J are TRBV29-1 and TRBJ1-1, with D possibly TRBD1 on 5 matching bases. The CDR3 is made up of 12 amino acids. Germline-derived CDR1 and CDR2 are SQVTM and ANQGSEA. With 4 bases removed from V and 1 base from J, the gap between germline ends came to 7 bases. The DNA for the CDR3 is TGCAGCGTTGTGGGGCAGAACACTGAAGCTTTCTTT. It specifies CSVVGQNTEAFF. Filled out from reference TRBV29-1 and TRBJ1-1, the complete variable domain reads SAVISQKPSRDICQRGTSLTIQCQVDSQVTMMFWYRQQPGQSLTLIATANQGSEATYESGFVIDKFPISRPNLTFSTLTVSNMSPEDSSIYLCSVVGQNTEAFFGQGTRLTVV.

This clonotype has at least ten counts. The chain has TRBV7-2 and TRBJ1-1, with D possibly being TRBD1 (5 bases). The CDR3 consists of 15 residues. V lost 0 bases and J lost 2, with 10 bases in between. Germline loops: CDR1 SGHTA, CDR2 FQGNSA. For the CDR3, the DNA is TGTGCCAGCAGCTTAGCGGGCAGGGTTAACACTGAAGCTTTCTTT. This translates into CASSLAGRVNTEAFF.

This clonotype has more than one count but fewer than ten. The chain has TRBV12-3 or TRBV12-4 and TRBJ2-7, with 12 bases matching TRBD2. V gave up 5 bases and J gave up 2 bases; unmatched junction bases: 1. This CDR3 is 14 amino acids long. The CDR3 DNA reads as TGTGCCAGCAGTCGACTAGCGGGAGCCTACGAGCAGTACTTC. It specifies CASSRLAGAYEQYF.

This clonotype was detected only once. Possible read error: a much larger clone is one base away. V gene TRBV28 combines with J gene TRBJ1-5; the D gene is possibly TRBD1 (5 bases). Looked up from germline, CDR1 is MDHEN and CDR2 is SYDVKM. The CDR3 contains 14 residues. CDR3 region: CASSVAGTNEPQHF. In nucleotides, the CDR3 is TGTGCCAGCAGTGTCGCCGGGACCAATGAGCCCCAGCATTTT.

This clonotype was seen at least ten times. The chain has TRBV5-1 and TRBJ1-2; D is unresolved. V dropped 2 bases and J dropped 2 bases, with 10 bases sitting between them. The CDR3 length is 14 residues. The V gene's germline CDR1 is SGHRS and CDR2 YFSETQ. The CDR3 is CASSLTDQNYGYTF. The CDR3 nucleotides read TGCGCCAGCAGCTTAACGGACCAAAACTATGGCTACACCTTC. Variable domain in full (rest from reference TRBV5-1 and TRBJ1-2): KAGVTQTPRYLIKTRGQQVTLSCSPISGHRSVSWYQQTPGQGLQFLFEYFSETQRNKGNFPGRFSGRQFSNSRSEMNVSTLELGDSALYLCASSLTDQNYGYTFGSGTRLTVV.

The rearrangement joins TRBV2 to TRBJ2-2, with 13 bases lining up with TRBD2. V was pared by 7 bases and J by 7 bases, with 9 bases of the junction left unmatched. The CDR3 loop spans 16 amino acids. Per the germline V gene, CDR1 is SNHLY and CDR2 is FYNNEI. CDR3: CASIPGLAGSGGELFF. In DNA, the CDR3 is TGTGCCAGCATCCCGGGACTAGCGGGATCTGGCGGGGAGCTGTTTTTT.